Listed here is a single TCR beta chain. The CDR3 covers 16 residues. Per the germline V gene, CDR1 is MNHEY and CDR2 is SMNVEV (reference sequence). Trimming cost V 0 bases and J 2 bases; bases outside gene matches: 5. This record comes from a study of cytomegalovirus exposure and HLA in healthy donors. Across the whole study: The study's early data release held some 85 million unique TCRs from HLA-typed donors.

PCR employed 60 Vbeta and 13 Jbeta primers. Sequenced by immunoSEQ multiplex PCR; TCRdb stores in-frame clones only, minus some. The sample spans about 200,000 clones; the ten largest clones claim about 0.74%. The sequencing sample was made of PBMCs. The source of this sequence is a boy younger than 18 in good health and CMV-seronegative. The rearrangement joins TRBV27 to TRBJ2-3, with 7 bases aligning to TRBD2. CDR3 residues: CASSLSGRGTTDTQYF. DNA of the CDR3: TGTGCCAGCAGTTTATCGGGGCGGGGGACCACAGATACGCAGTATTTT.